The 27 T cell receptor beta chains reported below all come from one sample, sequenced in a study of T cell responses to AZD1222 COVID-19 vaccine (dated by TCRdb to the early 2020s). The library was obtained by the immunoSEQ multiplex PCR assay. Held by TCRdb, this immuneACCESS table contains in-frame sequences only and omits some clones. Under half of the omission traces to an unresolved V gene where checked; the cause of the rest is unknown. The sample yields around 160,000 clones; 85% to 95% were counted once. Approximately 2.7% of the sample goes to the ten largest clones. The intended sense of this specimen's time point label: baseline before first vaccination. The sample's treatment or condition label is to be understood as: meningococcal conjugate vaccine given as trial control. Source: peripheral blood, taken on day 0 of MenACWY control vaccination. The receptors stem from an adult in good health.

This chain connects TRBV5-1 to TRBJ2-5, with 7 bases fitting TRBD1. From germline, CDR1 is SGHRS and CDR2 YFSETQ. The CDR3 has 14 residues. V shed 0 bases and J 2 bases; nucleotides not matched to a gene: 1. The DNA for the CDR3 is TGCGCCAGCAGCTTGGACAGGGGACAAGAGACCCAGTACTTC. Protein sequence: CASSLDRGQETQYF.

V usage is TRBV4-2 and J usage is TRBJ1-5, with 7 bases that match TRBD1. This CDR3 has 18 residues. CDR1 LGHNA and CDR2 YNFKEQ come from the germline V gene. The V segment lost 1 base and the J segment 1 base; nucleotides outside the gene matches: 10. CDR3 region: CASSQGVGTGESNQPQHF. The CDR3 bases are TGTGCCAGCAGCCAAGGGGTAGGTACAGGGGAGAGCAATCAGCCCCAGCATTTT.

This rearrangement joins TRBV18 to TRBJ1-1, with D perhaps TRBD1 (5 bases). Germline CDR1 is KGHSH and CDR2 is LQKENI. CDR3 length: 17 amino acids. V was clipped by 0 bases and J by 5 bases, with 19 bases between them. Here the CDR3 reads CASSPPAGRVSRTEAFF. The CDR3 DNA reads TGTGCCAGCTCACCACCAGCAGGGAGGGTTTCAAGGACTGAAGCTTTCTTT.

This chain connects TRBV12-3 or TRBV12-4 to TRBJ1-5; 7 bases map to TRBD1. The CDR3 consists of 13 residues. Trimming removed 1 base from V and 9 bases from J; junction bases left unmatched: 3. As DNA, the CDR3 is TGTGCCAGCAGTTTAGGACAGGGTCGGCCCCAGCATTTT. Residues: CASSLGQGRPQHF.

This chain connects TRBV5-1 to TRBJ2-7, with TRBD1 as a possible D gene (8 bases). The CDR3 has 13 amino acids. V lost 4 bases, J lost 7 bases, and 15 bases lay in between. Looked up from germline, CDR1 is SGHRS and CDR2 is YFSETQ. CDR3 nucleotide sequence: TGCGCCAGCAGCAGAGAGCGGGACAGGGAGCAGTACTTC. Protein: CASSRERDREQYF.

This sequence joins TRBV6-5 and TRBJ1-1, with 7 bases matching TRBD1. The germline V gene encodes CDR1 MNHEY and CDR2 SVGAGI. The CDR3 runs to 14 residues. Unmatched junction bases numbered 2, after V lost 2 bases and J lost 2 bases. The CDR3 sequence: CASSYRGPNTEAFF. Here the CDR3 DNA reads TGTGCCAGCAGTTACAGGGGGCCAAACACTGAAGCTTTCTTT.

The V and J genes are TRBV4-1 and TRBJ2-7; 7 bases fit TRBD1. CDR3 length: 13 amino acids. J lost 2 bases, V lost 3 bases, and 1 base had no gene match. In germline, CDR1 is MGHRA, CDR2 YSYEKL. CDR3 nucleotides: TGCGCCAGCAGCCATGGACAGGCCTACGAGCAGTACTTC. Translated: CASSHGQAYEQYF.

The genes are TRBV6-5 and TRBJ1-5; D call uncertain. The germline V and J ends were trimmed by 5 bases and 4 bases, with 12 bases remaining between them. In germline, CDR1 is MNHEY, CDR2 SVGAGI. The CDR3 sequence is 14 residues long. The CDR3 is CASSRHQSNQPQHF. CDR3 in DNA: TGTGCCAGCAGTAGACACCAGAGTAATCAGCCCCAGCATTTT.

The chain recombines TRBV10-2 with TRBJ2-1, with D perhaps TRBD2 (6 bases). In germline, CDR1 is WSHSY, CDR2 SAAADI. The V and J ends lost 2 bases and 6 bases respectively, with 14 bases between them. The CDR3 totals 15 residues. CDR3 sequence (DNA): TGCGCCAGCAGTGAGCCTGGGGGGTGGGTCAATGAGCAGTTCTTC. It codes for CASSEPGGWVNEQFF.

The chain has TRBV7-9 and TRBJ1-2; the match to TRBD1 covers 10 bases. With 5 bases clipped from V and 11 bases from J, the junction kept 8 bases outside the gene matches. The CDR3 covers 13 residues. CDR1 and CDR2 (germline): SEHNR, FQNEAQ (reference sequence). CDR3 residues: CASSAGQGSLYTF. The CDR3 DNA follows: TGTGCCAGCAGCGCGGGACAGGGGTCGCTTTACACCTTC.

J is TRBJ2-5 and V is TRBV6-6; D may be TRBD1 or TRBD2 (5 bases each). With 7 bases removed from V and 5 bases from J, the gap between germline ends came to 8 bases. Germline CDR1 and CDR2: MNHNY and SVGAGI (reference sequence). The CDR3 covers 11 residues. Here the CDR3 reads CASTWGETQYF. The CDR3 DNA sequence: TGTGCCAGCACATGGGGGGAGACCCAGTACTTC.

The table lists this clone with a few counts. The CDR3 DNA reads TGTGCCAGCAGCCCTTCACCGAGAGCGGGGGTACCAGATACGCAGTATTTT. Translated, it gives CASSPSPRAGVPDTQYF. J is TRBJ2-3 and V is TRBV7-9, with 8 bases aligning to TRBD2. V lost 5 bases, J lost 4 bases, and 14 bases stayed unmatched. CDR3 length equals 17 residues. Germline V gene data show CDR1 as SEHNR and CDR2 as FQNEAQ (reference sequence).

The rearrangement uses TRBV6-5 and TRBJ2-3; unclear D gene. The CDR3 has 14 residues. Germline CDR1 MNHEY, CDR2 SVGAGI. V gave up 7 bases and J gave up 0 bases, with 11 bases separating them. The chain's CDR3 is CASTRPGSTDTQYF. The CDR3 DNA sequence: TGTGCCAGCACAAGGCCAGGAAGCACAGATACGCAGTATTTT.

In its sample, this clone was seen once. This chain joins TRBV15 and TRBJ2-1; maybe TRBD2 (5 bases). V was pared by 0 bases and J by 3 bases, with 12 bases between. This CDR3 contains 16 residues. Germline values: CDR1 LNHNV, CDR2 YYDKDF (reference sequence). The CDR3 bases are TGTGCCACCAGCAGAGATTTGGGAGCCTACTACAATGAGCAGTTCTTC. Amino acids: CATSRDLGAYYNEQFF.

The chain carries TRBV5-1 and TRBJ1-3; D is ambiguous. CDR3 length: 16 residues. Trimming left V 0 bases short and J 0 bases short, with 10 bases between. Germline CDR1 is SGHRS and CDR2 is YFSETQ. The CDR3 loop is CASSLEGRLSGNTIYF. The CDR3 region has the DNA TGCGCCAGCAGCTTGGAAGGCAGGCTCTCTGGAAACACCATATATTTT.

The genes are TRBV5-6 and TRBJ2-5, with 7 bases identical to TRBD2. Trimming removed 0 bases from V and 3 bases from J; junction bases left unmatched: 2. Germline lookup yields CDR1 SGHDT and CDR2 YYEEEE. CDR3 length: 14 amino acids. In DNA, the CDR3 is TGTGCCAGCAGCTTGGTTGCGGGGGAAGAGACCCAGTACTTC. Amino acid sequence: CASSLVAGEETQYF.

The V and J genes are TRBV3-1 (or the pseudogene TRBV3-2) and TRBJ2-2; D call uncertain. The V gene lost 4 bases and the J gene lost 6 bases, with 9 bases spanning the gap. Germline V gene data show CDR1 as LGHDT and CDR2 as YNNKEL (reference sequence). CDR3 length: 13 amino acids. This CDR3 reads CASSLGISGELFF. The CDR3 nucleotides are TGTGCCAGCAGCCTAGGTATTTCCGGGGAGCTGTTTTTT.

This chain uses TRBV3-1 (or the pseudogene TRBV3-2) with TRBJ2-5; TRBD2 is a possible D gene (6 bases). CDR1 is LGHDT, CDR2 YNNKEL, per germline (reference sequence). V lost 3 bases to trimming and J lost 5 bases, with 19 bases between them. This CDR3 comprises 16 residues. The CDR3 loop is CASSQTPSAGGETQYF. The CDR3 DNA is TGTGCCAGCAGCCAGACTCCTAGCGCCGGCGGGGAGACCCAGTACTTC.

This clone was recorded a few times. The chain is built from TRBV3-1 (or the pseudogene TRBV3-2) and TRBJ2-7, with 8 positions matching TRBD1. Trimming at V came to 4 bases and at J to 2 bases, leaving 13 bases not matched to a gene. Per germline, CDR1 LGHDT and CDR2 YNNKEL (reference sequence). The CDR3 loop spans 17 amino acids. As DNA, the CDR3 is TGTGCCAGCAGCCCTGTGTTGGGACAGGTTACCACCTACGAGCAGTACTTC. Translating gives CASSPVLGQVTTYEQYF.

The chain has TRBV4-1 and TRBJ1-2; D is undetermined. CDR3 length equals 16 residues. Trimming took off 2 bases at V and 4 bases at J, with 17 bases between the two ends. From germline, CDR1 is MGHRA and CDR2 YSYEKL. The CDR3 protein is CASSQRTEGRGYGYTF. CDR3 DNA sequence: TGCGCCAGCAGCCAAAGGACCGAGGGCCGGGGCTATGGCTACACCTTC.

The rearrangement uses TRBV2 and TRBJ1-4; TRBD1 agrees at 8 bases. This CDR3 is built from 17 residues. Germline values: CDR1 SNHLY, CDR2 FYNNEI. Trimming cost V 5 bases and J 8 bases; bases outside gene matches: 16. The CDR3 here is CASSPHARTGSYEKLFF. CDR3 in DNA: TGTGCCAGCAGTCCTCACGCTCGGACAGGGTCTTACGAAAAACTGTTTTTT.

The V call is TRBV11-3, the J call TRBJ1-1; 8 bases agree with TRBD1. Per the germline V gene, CDR1 is SGHNT and CDR2 is YENEEA. V dropped 4 bases and J dropped 4; count of bases not matched to a gene: 11. The CDR3 contains 16 residues. The CDR3 DNA reads TGTGCCAGCAGCTCCGGACAGGGTAAGGGTTTCACTGAAGCTTTCTTT. It yields the protein CASSSGQGKGFTEAFF.

The chain joins TRBV6-5 to TRBJ1-1; D unresolved. Trimming took off 5 bases at V and 2 bases at J, with 9 bases between the two ends. CDR3 length: 13 residues. CDR1 and CDR2 (germline): MNHEY, SVGAGI. CDR3 protein: CASSRMLNTEAFF. The CDR3, as DNA: TGTGCCAGCAGTAGAATGCTCAACACTGAAGCTTTCTTT.

This chain joins TRBV19 and TRBJ1-1, with 10 bases fitting TRBD1. This CDR3 spans 11 amino acids. Germline assignment: CDR1 LNHDA and CDR2 SQIVND (reference sequence). J lost 8 bases, V lost 10 bases, and 4 bases had no gene match. The CDR3 DNA reads as TGTGCCACAAGGGACAGGGGAGAAGCTTTCTTT. Translated, it gives CATRDRGEAFF. Looking up the rest from reference TRBV19 and TRBJ1-1 gives the full variable domain: DGGITQSPKYLFRKEGQNVTLSCEQNLNHDAMYWYRQDPGQGLRLIYYSQIVNDFQKGDIAEGYSVSREKKESFPLTVTSAQKNPTAFYLCATRDRGEAFFGQGTRLTVV.

The rearrangement uses TRBV6-4 and TRBJ2-1, with unresolved D. The CDR3 has 16 amino acids. Trimming left V 5 bases short and J 8 bases short, with 22 bases between. Germline values: CDR1 MRHNA, CDR2 SNTAGT. CDR3 amino acids: CASSSRLGAVRDEQFF. Here the CDR3 DNA reads TGTGCCAGCAGTTCCAGACTCGGAGCTGTTCGCGATGAGCAGTTCTTC.

V usage is TRBV6-1 and J usage is TRBJ1-1; D call uncertain. Germline V gives CDR1 MNHNS, CDR2 SASEGT. The CDR3 loop spans 15 amino acids. With 1 base removed from V and 0 bases from J, the gap between germline ends came to 9 bases. CDR3 protein: CASSEGVGVNTEAFF. The DNA for the CDR3 is TGTGCCAGCAGTGAAGGGGTTGGGGTGAACACTGAAGCTTTCTTT.

This chain connects TRBV5-6 to TRBJ2-3; D is ambiguous. The CDR3 loop spans 12 amino acids. CDR1 is SGHDT and CDR2 is YYEEEE in the germline V gene. V was clipped by 1 base and J by 0 bases, with 0 bases between them. The DNA for the CDR3 is TGTGCCAGCAGCTTGAGCACAGATACGCAGTATTTT. The encoded protein is CASSLSTDTQYF.